The clone carrying this T cell receptor (beta chain) was seen many times. Its antigen is undetermined. These data belong to a study of regulatory T cells in long-lasting Graves disease. General study results and limits: Whereas new patients shared 800 to 1,000 public clonotypes, persistent patients shared more, at some 2,700.

With iRepertoire HTBI primers and Arm-PCR of CDR3 regions, TCR beta libraries were built. TCRdb itself ran the multiplex PCR reads through MiXCR, one entry per CDR3 protein. The sample yields approximately 400,000 distinct CDR3 sequences, roughly 16% seen once. Germline CDR1 reads SEHNR; CDR2 reads FQNEAQ (reference sequence). V dropped 7 bases and J dropped 2 bases, with 11 bases sitting between them. The CDR3 runs to 14 residues. Time point described: newly diagnosed GD, antithyroid drugs for less than 3 months. PBMCs were the source of the RNA used for TCR sequencing. Graves' disease diagnosis followed American Thyroid Association guidelines.

The V and J genes are TRBV7-9 and TRBJ2-2; no definite D call. The sequences come from peripheral blood mononuclear cells (PBMCs), collected at new diagnosis, from a patient treated with antithyroid drugs. The sequence was obtained from a female donor with Graves disease. The CDR3 DNA reads as TGTGCCAGCAAAAGTGGGATAAACACCGGGGAGCTGTTTTTT. This translates into CASKSGINTGELFF.